The following is a T cell receptor (beta chain) sequence with its context. Its antigen is as yet unknown. The source of the sample is a study of T cell responses to AZD1222 COVID-19 vaccine. Study-wide background: Investigators merged groups given second doses at roughly 4 or roughly 12 weeks.

Sequenced by immunoSEQ multiplex PCR; TCRdb stores in-frame clones only, minus some. The sample holds 150,000 to 200,000 clones, 85% to 90% seen once. Study results and caveats: Nearly half of spike-specific TCRs reportedly target unmutated variant regions. The study found vaccine-associated CD4 TCRs spanning spike, dominant at 160-218 and 743-854. Just 6 or 7 AZD1222 recipients were seropositive at baseline.

This sample comprised peripheral blood, obtained on day 0 of AZD1222 vaccination. The sequence derives from an adult in good health.

In nucleotides, the CDR3 is TGTGCCAGCAGCGATTGGAAAGGGGCCTACAATGAGCAGTTCTTC. It encodes CASSDWKGAYNEQFF. The chain recombines TRBV5-4 with TRBJ2-1; perhaps TRBD1 as D (5 bases). Per germline, CDR1 SGHNT and CDR2 YYREEE (reference sequence). V lost 4 bases and J lost 2, with 13 bases in between. The CDR3 runs 15 residues.